The clone carrying this TCR beta chain has at least ten counts. The target antigen is unknown. The V segment lost 2 bases and the J segment 4 bases; nucleotides outside the gene matches: 7. This CDR3 is built from 15 residues. Germline assignment: CDR1 WSHSY and CDR2 SAAADI. These data originate in a study of identical twins. In every case, the donor was a healthy Caucasian. Study-level points and caveats: Where out-of-frame alpha sequences were twin-shared, they showed excess low generation probability. Because invariant MAIT and iNKT cells could be present, zero-insertion analyses could be partly confounded.

cDNA molecules carried unique molecular identifiers, and template switching added a universal primer site. TCRdb processed the 5' RACE reads anew with MiXCR; each CDR3 protein has one entry. The sample shows hundreds of thousands of distinct CDR3 sequences, roughly an eighth of them seen only once. The sample also formed part of further work on yellow fever vaccine responses in identical twins.

The clonotype was recovered from a woman aged 18-30 years in good health. The sequenced sample consisted of CD8+ T cells sorted from blood. This chain connects TRBV10-2 to TRBJ1-2; 7 nucleotides match TRBD1. This CDR3 is CASSEPGTEPYGYTF. CDR3 in DNA: TGCGCCAGCAGTGAGCCGGGGACAGAACCCTATGGCTACACCTTC.